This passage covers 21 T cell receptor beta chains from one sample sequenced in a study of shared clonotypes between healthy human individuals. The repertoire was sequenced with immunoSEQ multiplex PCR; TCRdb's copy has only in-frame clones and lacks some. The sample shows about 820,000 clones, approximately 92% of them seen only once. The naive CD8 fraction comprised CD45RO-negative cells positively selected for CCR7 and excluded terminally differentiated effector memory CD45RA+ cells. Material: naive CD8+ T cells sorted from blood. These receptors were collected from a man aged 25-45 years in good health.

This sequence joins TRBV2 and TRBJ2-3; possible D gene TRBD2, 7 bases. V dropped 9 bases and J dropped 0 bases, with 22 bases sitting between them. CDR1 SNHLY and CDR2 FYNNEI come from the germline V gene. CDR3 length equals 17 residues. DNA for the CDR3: TGTGCCAGGCCTAGCCCCGGGGGGCTTACTAGCACAGATACGCAGTATTTT. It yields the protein CARPSPGGLTSTDTQYF.

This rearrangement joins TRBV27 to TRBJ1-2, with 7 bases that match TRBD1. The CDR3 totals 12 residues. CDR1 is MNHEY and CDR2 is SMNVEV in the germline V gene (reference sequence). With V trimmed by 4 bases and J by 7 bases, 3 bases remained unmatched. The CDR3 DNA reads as TGTGCCAGCAGTTCAAACAGGGGTGGCTACACCTTC. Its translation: CASSSNRGGYTF.

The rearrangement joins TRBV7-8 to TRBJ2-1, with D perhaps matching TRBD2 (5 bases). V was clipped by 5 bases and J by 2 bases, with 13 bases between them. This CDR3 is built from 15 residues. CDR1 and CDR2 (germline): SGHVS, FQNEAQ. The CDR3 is CASSRANSAYNEQFF. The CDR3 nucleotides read TGTGCCAGCAGCAGGGCTAATAGCGCCTACAATGAGCAGTTCTTC. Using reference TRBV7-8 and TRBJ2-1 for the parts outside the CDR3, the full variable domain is GAGVSQSPRYKVAKRGQDVALRCDPISGHVSLFWYQQALGQGPEFLTYFQNEAQLDKSGLPSDRFFAERPEGSVSTLKIQRTQQEDSAVYLCASSRANSAYNEQFFGPGTRLTVL.

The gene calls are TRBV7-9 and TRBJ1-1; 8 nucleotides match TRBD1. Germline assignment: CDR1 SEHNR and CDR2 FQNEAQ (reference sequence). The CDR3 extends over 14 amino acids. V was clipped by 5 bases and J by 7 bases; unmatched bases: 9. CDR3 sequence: CASSPRTGPFEAFF. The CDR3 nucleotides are TGTGCCAGCAGCCCCCGGACAGGGCCTTTTGAAGCTTTCTTT.

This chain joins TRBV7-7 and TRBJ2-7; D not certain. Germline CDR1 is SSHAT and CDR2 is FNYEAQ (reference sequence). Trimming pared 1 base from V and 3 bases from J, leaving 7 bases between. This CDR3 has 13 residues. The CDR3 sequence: CASSLEFSYEQYF. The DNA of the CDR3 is TGTGCCAGCAGCTTAGAGTTCAGCTACGAGCAGTACTTC.

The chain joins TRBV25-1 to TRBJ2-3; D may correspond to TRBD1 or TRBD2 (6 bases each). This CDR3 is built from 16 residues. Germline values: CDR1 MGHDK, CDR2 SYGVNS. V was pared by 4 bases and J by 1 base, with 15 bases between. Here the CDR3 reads CASSGDRGDGTDTQYF. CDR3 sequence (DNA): TGTGCCAGCAGTGGAGATAGGGGGGACGGCACAGATACGCAGTATTTT. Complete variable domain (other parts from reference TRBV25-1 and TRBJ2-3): EADIYQTPRYLVIGTGKKITLECSQTMGHDKMYWYQQDPGMELHLIHYSYGVNSTEKGDLSSESTVSRIRTEHFPLTLESARPSHTSQYLCASSGDRGDGTDTQYFGPGTRLTVL.

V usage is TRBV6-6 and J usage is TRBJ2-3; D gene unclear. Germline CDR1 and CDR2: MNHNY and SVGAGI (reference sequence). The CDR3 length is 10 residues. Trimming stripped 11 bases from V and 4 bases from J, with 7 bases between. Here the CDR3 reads CASGPDTQYF. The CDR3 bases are TGTGCCTCTGGCCCAGATACGCAGTATTTT.

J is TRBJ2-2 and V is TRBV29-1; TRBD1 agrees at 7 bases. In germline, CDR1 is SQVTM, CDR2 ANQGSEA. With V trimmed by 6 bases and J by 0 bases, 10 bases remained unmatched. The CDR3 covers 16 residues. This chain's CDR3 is CSVRTLTGTNTGELFF. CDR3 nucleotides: TGCAGCGTAAGGACCTTGACAGGGACGAACACCGGGGAGCTGTTTTTT.

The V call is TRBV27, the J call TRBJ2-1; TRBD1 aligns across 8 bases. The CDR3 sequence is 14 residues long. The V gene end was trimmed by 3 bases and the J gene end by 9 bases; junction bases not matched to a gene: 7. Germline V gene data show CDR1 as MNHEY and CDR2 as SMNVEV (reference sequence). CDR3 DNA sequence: TGTGCCAGCAGTTTCGCAGGGGGCAGTGGTGAGCAGTTCTTC. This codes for CASSFAGGSGEQFF.

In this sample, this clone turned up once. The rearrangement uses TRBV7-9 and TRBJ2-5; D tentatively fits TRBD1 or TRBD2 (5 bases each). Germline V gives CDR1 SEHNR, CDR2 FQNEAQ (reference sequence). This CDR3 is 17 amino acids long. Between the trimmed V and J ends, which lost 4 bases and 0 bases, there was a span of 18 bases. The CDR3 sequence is CASSYYRRQGDQETQYF. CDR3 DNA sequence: TGTGCCAGCAGCTACTATCGTCGGCAGGGAGACCAAGAGACCCAGTACTTC.

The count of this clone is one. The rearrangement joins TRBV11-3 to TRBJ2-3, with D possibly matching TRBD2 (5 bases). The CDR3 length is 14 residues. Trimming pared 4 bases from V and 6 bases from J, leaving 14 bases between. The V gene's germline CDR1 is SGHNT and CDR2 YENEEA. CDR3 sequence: CASSSAATGDTQYF. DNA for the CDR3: TGTGCCAGCAGCTCAGCGGCGACGGGTGATACGCAGTATTTT.

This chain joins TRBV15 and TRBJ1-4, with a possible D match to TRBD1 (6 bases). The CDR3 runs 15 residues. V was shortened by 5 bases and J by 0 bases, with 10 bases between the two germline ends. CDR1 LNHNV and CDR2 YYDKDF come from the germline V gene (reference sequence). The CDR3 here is CATSLQGSTNEKLFF. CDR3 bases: TGTGCCACCAGCCTTCAGGGGTCAACTAATGAAAAACTGTTTTTT.

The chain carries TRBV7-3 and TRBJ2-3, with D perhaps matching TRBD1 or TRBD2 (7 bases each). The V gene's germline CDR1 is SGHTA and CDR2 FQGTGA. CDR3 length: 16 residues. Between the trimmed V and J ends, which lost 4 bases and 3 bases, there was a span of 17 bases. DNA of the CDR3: TGTGCCAGCAGCTCTCAGGGAGGGGGCCTAACAGATACGCAGTATTTT. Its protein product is CASSSQGGGLTDTQYF.

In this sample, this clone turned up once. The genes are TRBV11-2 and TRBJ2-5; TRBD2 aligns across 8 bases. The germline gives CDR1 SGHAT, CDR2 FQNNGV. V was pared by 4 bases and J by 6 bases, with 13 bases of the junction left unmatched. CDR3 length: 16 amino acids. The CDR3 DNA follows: TGTGCCAGCAGCTCCCCTTCAGCGGGAGAAGTAAAGACCCAGTACTTC. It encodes CASSSPSAGEVKTQYF.

DNA for the CDR3: TGTGCCAGCAGCTTAGCGTTGGGGGAGAGAGGCCGCGAGCAGTACTTC. Its translation is CASSLALGERGREQYF. The chain joins TRBV7-8 to TRBJ2-7, with D perhaps given as TRBD1 or TRBD2 (5 bases each). The ends were cut back, 0 bases at V and 6 bases at J, with 18 bases in the middle. The CDR3 is 16 residues long. Germline V CDR1 and CDR2: SGHVS, FQNEAQ.

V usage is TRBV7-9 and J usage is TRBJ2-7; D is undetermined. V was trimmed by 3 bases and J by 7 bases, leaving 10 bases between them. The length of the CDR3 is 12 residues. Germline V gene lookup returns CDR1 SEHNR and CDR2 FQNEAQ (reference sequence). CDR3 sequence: CASSLAANEQYF. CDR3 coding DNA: TGTGCCAGCAGCTTGGCTGCTAATGAGCAGTACTTC.

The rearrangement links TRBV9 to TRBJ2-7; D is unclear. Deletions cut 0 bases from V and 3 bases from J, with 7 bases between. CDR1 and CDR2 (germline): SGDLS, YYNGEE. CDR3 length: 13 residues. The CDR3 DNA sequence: TGTGCCAGCAGCGTAGGGATCGGCTACGAGCAGTACTTC. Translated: CASSVGIGYEQYF. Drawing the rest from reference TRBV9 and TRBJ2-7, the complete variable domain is DSGVTQTPKHLITATGQRVTLRCSPRSGDLSVYWYQQSLDQGLQFLIQYYNGEERAKGNILERFSAQQFPDLHSELNLSSLELGDSALYFCASSVGIGYEQYFGPGTRLTVT.

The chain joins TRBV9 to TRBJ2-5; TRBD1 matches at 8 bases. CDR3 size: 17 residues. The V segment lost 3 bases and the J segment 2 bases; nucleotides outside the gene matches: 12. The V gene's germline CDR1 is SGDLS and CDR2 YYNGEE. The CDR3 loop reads CASSGGPGQGPQETQYF. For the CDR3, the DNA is TGTGCCAGCAGCGGAGGTCCAGGACAGGGACCACAAGAGACCCAGTACTTC.

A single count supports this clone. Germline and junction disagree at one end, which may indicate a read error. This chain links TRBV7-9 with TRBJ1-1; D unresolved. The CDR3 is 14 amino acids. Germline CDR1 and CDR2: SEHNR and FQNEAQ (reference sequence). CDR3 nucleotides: TGTGCCAGCAGCTCGTTGGTCTTTCTTTCCAGCCTTCCTTTT. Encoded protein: CASSSLVFLSSLPF.

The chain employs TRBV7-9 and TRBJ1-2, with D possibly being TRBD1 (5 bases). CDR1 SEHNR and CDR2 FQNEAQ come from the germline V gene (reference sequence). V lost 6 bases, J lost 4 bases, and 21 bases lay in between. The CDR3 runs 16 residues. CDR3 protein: CASSADGGHRIYGYTF. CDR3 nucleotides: TGTGCCAGCAGTGCCGACGGAGGACATCGCATCTATGGCTACACCTTC. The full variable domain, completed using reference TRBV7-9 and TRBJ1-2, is DTGVSQNPRHKITKRGQNVTFRCDPISEHNRLYWYRQTLGQGPEFLTYFQNEAQLEKSRLLSDRFSAERPKGSFSTLEIQRTEQGDSAMYLCASSADGGHRIYGYTFGSGTRLTVV.

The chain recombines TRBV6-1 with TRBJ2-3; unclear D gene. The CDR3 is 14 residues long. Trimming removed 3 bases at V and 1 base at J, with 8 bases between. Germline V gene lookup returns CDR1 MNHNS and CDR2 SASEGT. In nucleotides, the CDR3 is TGTGCCAGCAGTGATTTGGACGGCACAGATACGCAGTATTTT. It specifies CASSDLDGTDTQYF.